Listed below are T cell receptor beta chains from one sample, sequenced in a study of CD8 T cells in Susac syndrome. TCRdb reprocessed the immunoSEQ multiplex PCR reads with MiXCR, giving one entry per CDR3 protein. The sample shows some 94,000 distinct CDR3 sequences, just under 95% of them seen only once. The sample comprised CD4+ T cells from PBMCs. The source of these receptors is a human donor with Susac syndrome. CDR3s include the opening cysteine and the closing phenylalanine or tryptophan. D genes are given only for firm matches. Only part of the rows carry a size: once, few, many, or a class if the clone is expanded.

d_gene | j_gene | v_gene | abundance | CDR3nt | CDR3aa
NA | TRBJ1-6 | TRBV7-9 | NA | TGTGCCAGCAGCTCCTGGACGGAAAATTCACCCCTCCACTTT | CASSSWTENSPLHF
TRBD2 | TRBJ2-7 | TRBV9 | NA | TGTGCCAGCAGCGCGACAAGCGGGGGGGCCTACGAGCAGTACTTC | CASSATSGGAYEQYF
NA | TRBJ1-4 | TRBV29-1 | NA | TGCAGCGTTCGGGATAATGAAAAACTGTTTTTT | CSVRDNEKLFF
NA | TRBJ1-2 | TRBV19 | NA | TGTGCCAGTAGTAAGGGGGCTAACTATGGCTACACCTTC | CASSKGANYGYTF
TRBD2 | TRBJ2-7 | TRBV29-1 | NA | TGCAGCGTTGCAAGGGGGACTAGCGACGAGCAGTACTTC | CSVARGTSDEQYF
NA | TRBJ2-1 | TRBV5-4 | NA | TGTGCCAGCAGCTACACAGGGTCTGAGCAGTTCTTC | CASSYTGSEQFF
TRBD2 | TRBJ2-5 | TRBV20-1 | NA | TGCAGTGCTAGAGCCGCCCTAGCGGGTTATCAAGAGACCCAGTACTTC | CSARAALAGYQETQYF
TRBD2 | TRBJ2-3 | TRBV5-1 | NA | TGCGCCAGCAGCTCGTTAGCGGGAGCCACAGATACGCAGTATTTT | CASSSLAGATDTQYF
NA | TRBJ2-7 | TRBV29-1 | once | TGCAGCGCCTCCGCCAGAGCCTCCTACGAGCAGTACTTC | CSASARASYEQYF
NA | TRBJ2-3 | TRBV20-1 | NA | TGCAGTGCTCCGGGCATGGGACGCACAGATACGCAGTATTTT | CSAPGMGRTDTQYF
TRBD2 | TRBJ2-7 | TRBV15 | NA | TGTGCCACCAGCAGAGAGGAGGGCGGGAGCTCCTACGAGCAGTACTTC | CATSREEGGSSYEQYF
TRBD2 | TRBJ2-5 | TRBV12-3/TRBV12-4 | NA | TGTGCCAGCAGTTTGCTTTTCGGGGGGGCGAAATGGGAGACCCAGTACTTC | CASSLLFGGAKWETQYF
NA | TRBJ2-6 | TRBV14 | few | TGTGCCAGCAGCCCCCTCTCGGGGGCCAACGTCCTGACTTTC | CASSPLSGANVLTF
NA | TRBJ1-5 | TRBV2 | NA | TGTGCCAGCAGTGGCGGGACGGGCTACAATCAGCCCCAGCATTTT | CASSGGTGYNQPQHF
NA | TRBJ2-3 | TRBV5-6 | NA | TGTGCCAGCAGCTTATCCCGGCTCTTCACAGATACGCAGTATTTT | CASSLSRLFTDTQYF
NA | TRBJ1-5 | TRBV12-3/TRBV12-4 | NA | TGTGCCAGCAGGTATAGCGGGCAGCCCCAGCATTTT | CASRYSGQPQHF
NA | TRBJ2-4 | TRBV11-2 | NA | TGTGCCAGCAGCTTAGTCGGAGGGAACATTCAGTACTTC | CASSLVGGNIQYF
TRBD1 | TRBJ2-1 | TRBV24-1 | NA | TGTGCCACCAGTGGCACCGGGACAGGGGCTCGCAGGAATGAGCAGTTCTTC | CATSGTGTGARRNEQFF
TRBD1 | TRBJ2-3 | TRBV29-1 | NA | TGCAGCCTCCGCACAGGGGGCATAGCAGATACGCAGTATTTT | CSLRTGGIADTQYF
NA | TRBJ2-3 | TRBV12-3/TRBV12-4 | NA | TGTGCCAGCAGTCTGACCTGGGATACGCAGTATTTT | CASSLTWDTQYF
NA | TRBJ1-2 | TRBV15 | NA | TGTGCCACCAGCAGAGACGCCTTCGCAGGATCCATAGGGGGCTACACCTTC | CATSRDAFAGSIGGYTF
TRBD1 | TRBJ1-6 | TRBV20-1 | NA | TGCAGTGCACGGCCCGGGACAGTCTATAATTCACCCCTCCACTTT | CSARPGTVYNSPLHF
TRBD1 | TRBJ1-5 | TRBV20-1 | NA | TGCAGTGCAAAGACAGGGGATAGCAATCAGCCCCAGCATTTT | CSAKTGDSNQPQHF
NA | TRBJ2-3 | TRBV7-3 | NA | TGTGCCAGCAGCTTAGGACCCGGACGGGGCCCAGATACGCAGTATTTT | CASSLGPGRGPDTQYF
NA | TRBJ1-2 | TRBV29-1 | NA | TGCAGCGTTGGAGAACCGGACTCCTATGGCTACACCTTC | CSVGEPDSYGYTF
NA | TRBJ1-2 | TRBV27 | NA | TGTGCCAGCAGTTTAAACAGGGCTACCTATGGCTACACCTTC | CASSLNRATYGYTF
TRBD1 | TRBJ1-6 | TRBV30 | NA | TGTGCCTCCTCCCGGGACAGCTATAATTCACCCCTCCACTTT | CASSRDSYNSPLHF
NA | TRBJ1-6 | TRBV28 | NA | TGTGCCAGCAGTCCTGGACGGTCTGGTTCACCCCTCCACTTT | CASSPGRSGSPLHF
NA | TRBJ2-3 | TRBV27 | NA | TGTGCCAGCAGTTTTGGGGGGCCAGCAGATACGCAGTATTTT | CASSFGGPADTQYF
NA | TRBJ2-7 | TRBV6-2/TRBV6-3 | NA | TGTGCCAGCACTCAGTCCTACGAGCAGTACTTC | CASTQSYEQYF
NA | TRBJ1-1 | TRBV29-1 | NA | TGCAGCGTACTCGTCCAGTTGAACACTGAAGCTTTCTTT | CSVLVQLNTEAFF
NA | TRBJ1-5 | TRBV12-3/TRBV12-4 | NA | TGTGCCAGCAGTTCGGGGGGCCCCCAGCATTTT | CASSSGGPQHF
TRBD2 | TRBJ2-2 | TRBV25-1 | NA | TGTGCCAGCAGACCCGGGACTAGCGGGCAGAACACCGGGGAGCTGTTTTTT | CASRPGTSGQNTGELFF
TRBD1 | TRBJ1-2 | TRBV7-2 | NA | TGTGCCAGCAGCTTGAAACCCGGGACAGAAGGCTACACCTTC | CASSLKPGTEGYTF
NA | TRBJ1-5 | TRBV18 | NA | TGTGCCAGCTCACCTTCTCAGGGGATAAGCAATCAGCCCCAGCATTTT | CASSPSQGISNQPQHF
NA | TRBJ1-2 | TRBV5-6 | NA | TGTGCCAGCAGCAAAGATAACTATGGCTACACCTTC | CASSKDNYGYTF
NA | TRBJ1-2 | TRBV5-1 | NA | TGCGCCAGCAGCTACCTCGGACAAGCCGATGGCTACACCTTC | CASSYLGQADGYTF
NA | TRBJ2-2 | TRBV30 | NA | TGTGCCTGGAGCGCCCGGCTAGACACCGGGGAGCTGTTTTTT | CAWSARLDTGELFF
NA | TRBJ1-1 | TRBV3-1 | NA | TGTGCCAGCAGCCAAATGATAAGGACTGAAGCTTTCTTT | CASSQMIRTEAFF
NA | TRBJ1-1 | TRBV2 | NA | TGTGCCAGCGCCGCCCGCGTGAACACTGAAGCTTTCTTT | CASAARVNTEAFF
NA | TRBJ1-1 | TRBV3-1 | NA | TGTGCCAGCACCCAAGGACAGATTAACACTGAAGCTTTCTTT | CASTQGQINTEAFF
NA | TRBJ2-3 | TRBV5-6 | once | TGTGCCAGCAGCTTCCCTGGCGTGGATACGCAGTATTTT | CASSFPGVDTQYF
NA | TRBJ2-3 | TRBV18 | NA | TGTGCCAGCTCACCATATGATGCAGATACGCAGTATTTT | CASSPYDADTQYF
NA | TRBJ2-7 | TRBV3-1 | NA | TGTGCCAGCAGCCAAGATGCGGGGTATGCCTACGAGCAGTACTTC | CASSQDAGYAYEQYF
NA | TRBJ2-5 | TRBV30 | NA | TGTGCCTGGAGATCCAGCGGCGAGACCCAGTACTTC | CAWRSSGETQYF
NA | TRBJ1-1 | TRBV12-3/TRBV12-4 | NA | TGTGCCAGCAGTTTTCCGTCCCGGGAAGCTTTCTTT | CASSFPSREAFF
TRBD1 | TRBJ1-5 | TRBV23-1 | NA | TGCGCCAGCAGACGCCGGGACAGGGATCCTCAGCCCCAGCATTTT | CASRRRDRDPQPQHF
NA | TRBJ1-5 | TRBV15 | NA | TGTGCCACCAGCAGAGATTATGGAGGGGAAGGTAAGCCCCAGCATTTT | CATSRDYGGEGKPQHF
NA | TRBJ2-4 | TRBV20-1 | NA | TGCAGTGCTAGAGATCAAGCAGGTCTAGCCAAAAACATTCAGTACTTC | CSARDQAGLAKNIQYF
TRBD2 | TRBJ2-1 | TRBV7-2 | once | TGTGCCAGCAGCGGCGGGGGGACCGTCGATCGAAATGAGCAGTTCTTC | CASSGGGTVDRNEQFF
TRBD2 | TRBJ2-1 | TRBV11-2 | once | TGTGCCAGCAGCCCCGGGACTAGCGGGGACAATGAGCAGTTCTTC | CASSPGTSGDNEQFF